This T cell receptor beta chain was documented in a study of T cells in Graves' hyperthyroidism and ophthalmopathy. Overall study findings and caveats: Ophthalmopathy was predicted by the model a median of roughly 6 months ahead of onset.

The TCR beta CDR3 regions underwent amplification using RNA transcripts as the source. The TCR CDR3 first-round RT-PCR relied on the HTBI primer set. From the multiplex PCR reads, TCRdb called clonotypes with MiXCR, one entry per CDR3 protein. The sample lists hundreds of thousands of distinct CDR3 sequences, 11% to 15% occurring once. The V end was cut by 10 bases, the J end by 2 bases, with 14 bases between. Germline V gene sequence: CDR1 MDHEN, CDR2 SYDVKM. The CDR3 sequence is 14 residues long. This clonotype was observed at least ten times. The antigen remains unidentified. The origin of this receptor is a woman aged 18-35 years with Graves' hyperthyroidism. V gene TRBV28 combines with J gene TRBJ1-4; D might be TRBD1 (5 bases). What was sequenced was blood. The CDR3 bases are TGTGCCACCTCCCCAGGGCAGACTAATGAAAAACTGTTTTTT. The encoded protein is CATSPGQTNEKLFF.